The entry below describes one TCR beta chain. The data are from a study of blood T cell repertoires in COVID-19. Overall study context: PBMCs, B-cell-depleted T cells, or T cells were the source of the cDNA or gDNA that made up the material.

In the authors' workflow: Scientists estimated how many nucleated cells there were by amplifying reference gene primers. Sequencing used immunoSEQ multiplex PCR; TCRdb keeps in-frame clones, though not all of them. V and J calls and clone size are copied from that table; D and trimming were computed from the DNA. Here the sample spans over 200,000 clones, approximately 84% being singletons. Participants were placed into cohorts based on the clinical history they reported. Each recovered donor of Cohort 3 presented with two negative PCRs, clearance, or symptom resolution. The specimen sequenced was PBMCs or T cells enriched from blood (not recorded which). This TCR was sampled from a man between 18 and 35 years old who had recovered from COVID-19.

CDR3 amino acids: CASSLNGGVADTQYF. Written as DNA, the CDR3 is TGTGCCAGCAGCTTAAACGGGGGGGTCGCAGATACGCAGTATTTT. The chain combines TRBV7-2 with TRBJ2-3, with 8 bases that match TRBD2. Trimming removed 2 bases from V and 4 bases from J; junction bases left unmatched: 5. In germline, CDR1 is SGHTA, CDR2 FQGNSA. The CDR3 is made up of 15 amino acids.